The 28 T cell receptor beta chains given below trace back to one sample, sequenced in a study of cytomegalovirus exposure and HLA in healthy donors. A multiplex PCR was run with 60 Vbeta primers and 13 Jbeta primers. The assay was immunoSEQ multiplex PCR, and TCRdb's table has in-frame clones only and misses some. There are about 60,000 clones in the sample; under 85% occur only once, and 5.4% lies in the top ten. Sequencing was carried out using PBMCs. The receptors come from a man aged 45 to 65 in good health and CMV-seronegative.

The V gene is TRBV6-1, the J gene TRBJ2-2, with D perhaps matching TRBD2 (5 bases). Germline V lookup: CDR1 MNHNS, CDR2 SASEGT. Trimming pared 1 base from V and 5 bases from J, leaving 11 bases between. The CDR3 contains 15 residues. DNA for the CDR3: TGTGCCAGCAGTGAAGAGCCAGGAGGAACCGGGGAGCTGTTTTTT. It translates to CASSEEPGGTGELFF.

V gene TRBV7-3 combines with J gene TRBJ2-3; a possible D gene is TRBD1 (6 bases). Germline assignment: CDR1 SGHTA and CDR2 FQGTGA. Trimming removed 2 bases at V and 4 bases at J, with 16 bases between. The CDR3 is made up of 16 amino acids. CDR3 sequence: CASSLFRGNFPDTQYF. In DNA form, the CDR3 reads TGTGCCAGCAGCTTATTCAGGGGAAATTTTCCAGATACGCAGTATTTT.

Points on this clone: Additional DNA sequences in this sample encode the identical CDR3. V is TRBV11-2 and J is TRBJ1-1, with D perhaps matching TRBD1 (5 bases). CDR3 length equals 15 residues. Germline V gene lookup returns CDR1 SGHAT and CDR2 FQNNGV. The ends were cut back, 1 base at V and 2 bases at J, with 11 bases in the middle. The CDR3 spells CASSLGGHSNTEAFF. Here the CDR3 DNA reads TGTGCCAGCAGCTTAGGTGGACATAGTAACACTGAAGCTTTCTTT.

V gene TRBV28 combines with J gene TRBJ2-5, with D perhaps TRBD1 (6 bases). Germline assignment: CDR1 MDHEN and CDR2 SYDVKM. V gave up 7 bases and J gave up 4 bases, with 10 bases separating them. The CDR3 covers 12 residues. CDR3 in amino acids: CASTKGGETQYF. CDR3 nucleotides: TGTGCCAGCACTAAAGGGGGAGAGACCCAGTACTTC.

V usage is TRBV19 and J usage is TRBJ1-1; maybe TRBD1 (6 bases). CDR3 length: 14 residues. Germline-derived CDR1 and CDR2 are LNHDA and SQIVND (reference sequence). V lost 3 bases and J lost 1, with 9 bases in between. The DNA for the CDR3 is TGTGCCAGTAGTATGCAGGGGCCGAACACTGAAGCTTTCTTT. It is translated as CASSMQGPNTEAFF.

V usage is TRBV11-2 and J usage is TRBJ1-2; TRBD1 matches 10 bases. Germline trimming cut 7 bases from V and 3 bases from J; bases unmatched to any gene: 8. Germline lookup yields CDR1 SGHAT and CDR2 FQNNGV. The CDR3 has 15 amino acids. CDR3 in amino acids: CASTQGDRGHYGYTF. CDR3 DNA sequence: TGTGCCAGCACCCAAGGGGACAGGGGACACTATGGCTACACCTTC.

A few counts support this clone. The V and J genes are TRBV2 and TRBJ1-4, with 7 positions matching TRBD1. The CDR3 contains 17 residues. V lost 3 bases to trimming and J lost 8 bases; unmatched junction nucleotides: 15. The germline CDR1 and CDR2 sequences are SNHLY and FYNNEI. For the CDR3, the DNA is TGTGCCAGCAGTGATACCGGGGCGCCAGGGGGGAGAGAAAAACTGTTTTTT. This translates into CASSDTGAPGGREKLFF.

The chain carries TRBV7-8 and TRBJ2-7, with TRBD1 identical over 7 bases. The trim removed 8 bases at V and 0 bases at J, leaving 7 bases unmatched. The germline gives CDR1 SGHVS, CDR2 FQNEAQ. CDR3 length: 14 amino acids. The CDR3 nucleotides read TGTGCCAGCGAGGTCGCAGGGGGCTCCTACGAGCAGTACTTC. Encoded protein: CASEVAGGSYEQYF. The whole variable domain, filled in from reference TRBV7-8 and TRBJ2-7, reads GAGVSQSPRYKVAKRGQDVALRCDPISGHVSLFWYQQALGQGPEFLTYFQNEAQLDKSGLPSDRFFAERPEGSVSTLKIQRTQQEDSAVYLCASEVAGGSYEQYFGPGTRLTVT.

This chain uses TRBV10-3 with TRBJ2-7, with D possibly being TRBD1 (6 bases). V gave up 7 bases and J gave up 4 bases, with 14 bases separating them. The CDR3 is made up of 13 amino acids. In germline, CDR1 is ENHRY, CDR2 SYGVKD. The CDR3 is CAITRTEDYEQYF. The CDR3 DNA reads TGTGCCATCACCAGGACAGAGGATTACGAGCAGTACTTC.

The gene calls are TRBV23-1 and TRBJ1-6, with 10 bases lining up with TRBD1. TRBV23-1 has ORF status, its function being uncertain. V lost 3 bases to trimming and J lost 9 bases; unmatched junction nucleotides: 20. The CDR3 is made up of 20 amino acids. Here the CDR3 reads CASSQSWWDRGLPLGSPLHF. The CDR3 DNA reads TGCGCCAGCAGTCAGTCCTGGTGGGACAGGGGACTCCCATTGGGTTCACCCCTCCACTTT.

A single count supports this clone. The chain employs TRBV5-4 and TRBJ1-2, with TRBD1 identical over 11 bases. Trimming at V came to 3 bases and at J to 7 bases, leaving 5 bases not matched to a gene. CDR1 is SGHNT, CDR2 YYREEE, per germline (reference sequence). The CDR3 is 14 residues long. The CDR3 DNA is TGTGCCAGCAGCTCGGACAGGGGGCTGGGTGGCTACACCTTC. Its protein is CASSSDRGLGGYTF.

This clone was seen only a few times. The rearrangement links TRBV4-1 to TRBJ2-1, with 12 bases fitting TRBD2. Germline trimming cut 4 bases from V and 0 bases from J; bases unmatched to any gene: 4. Germline V gene lookup returns CDR1 MGHRA and CDR2 YSYEKL. The CDR3 is 17 residues long. For the CDR3, the DNA is TGCGCCAGCAGCCGACTAGCGGGGGAGAGCTCCTACAATGAGCAGTTCTTC. It codes for CASSRLAGESSYNEQFF.

The chain couples TRBV10-2 to TRBJ2-3; D possibly corresponds to TRBD1 (5 bases). Germline V lookup: CDR1 WSHSY, CDR2 SAAADI. The CDR3 sequence is 12 residues long. V lost 2 bases, J lost 5 bases, and 5 bases lay in between. The CDR3 DNA follows: TGCGCCAGCAGTGAGAGGGGAGATACGCAGTATTTT. It translates to CASSERGDTQYF.

CDR3 DNA: TGCGCCAGCAGTGAAGATCGAGCGGGGGGCCGGGAGACCCAGTACTTC. Translating it yields CASSEDRAGGRETQYF. The chain has TRBV10-1 and TRBJ2-5; TRBD2 matches at 9 bases. Germline-derived CDR1 and CDR2 are WNHNN and SYGVQD (reference sequence). Germline trimming cut 3 bases from V and 5 bases from J; bases unmatched to any gene: 10. The CDR3 length is 16 residues.

In this sample, this clone turned up a few times. V is TRBV6-6 and J is TRBJ1-2; 11 positions match TRBD1. The trim removed 5 bases at V and 8 bases at J, leaving 10 bases unmatched. The CDR3 has 15 residues. CDR1 is MNHNY and CDR2 is SVGAGI in the germline V gene (reference sequence). The CDR3 nucleotides read TGTGCCAGCAGTACAATAGGACAGGGGGCTCAAGGCTACACCTTC. This gives the protein CASSTIGQGAQGYTF.

This clone was found a few times. This chain links TRBV6-1 with TRBJ1-5; 9 bases agree with TRBD1. There are 16 residues in the CDR3. Per the germline V gene, CDR1 is MNHNS and CDR2 is SASEGT. Trimming took 3 bases from V and 4 from J; bases not matched to a gene: 7. The DNA for the CDR3 is TGTGCCAGCAGTGACCTCCCCGGGACAGGGAATCAGCCCCAGCATTTT. Amino acid sequence: CASSDLPGTGNQPQHF.

This clone was seen more than once but under ten times. The genes are TRBV7-6 and TRBJ2-7; possibly TRBD1 for D (6 bases). Trimming removed 6 bases from V and 5 bases from J, with 17 bases in between. Germline CDR1 SGHVS, CDR2 FNYEAQ. CDR3 length: 14 amino acids. CDR3 nucleotides: TGTGCCAGCAGTCTCCGAACAGGGTCCCACGAGCAGTACTTC. This encodes CASSLRTGSHEQYF. Filled out from reference TRBV7-6 and TRBJ2-7, the complete variable domain reads GAGVSQSPRYKVTKRGQDVALRCDPISGHVSLYWYRQALGQGPEFLTYFNYEAQQDKSGLPNDRFSAERPEGSISTLTIQRTEQRDSAMYRCASSLRTGSHEQYFGPGTRLTVT.

This chain joins TRBV7-9 and TRBJ2-1; tentative D call: TRBD1 (5 bases). The CDR3 totals 16 residues. V lost 5 bases to trimming and J lost 8 bases, with 22 bases between them. The germline V gene encodes CDR1 SEHNR and CDR2 FQNEAQ (reference sequence). CDR3 amino acids: CASSANQGWALHEQFF. The CDR3 DNA reads TGTGCCAGCAGCGCTAATCAGGGTTGGGCCCTCCATGAGCAGTTCTTC.

The CDR3 DNA follows: TGTGCCAGCAGCTTCTTAACGCGGATTCAGCCCCAGCATTTT. It translates to CASSFLTRIQPQHF. The genes are TRBV5-8 and TRBJ1-5; the D is unclear. CDR1 SGHTS and CDR2 YDEGEE come from the germline V gene. Trimming cost V 2 bases and J 6 bases, with 12 bases left between them. This CDR3 has 14 residues.

This clone has only one observation. The genes are TRBV27 and TRBJ2-3; 7 nucleotides align to TRBD1. The J segment lost 6 bases and the V segment lost 6 bases, leaving 6 bases of the junction unmatched. The V gene's germline CDR1 is MNHEY and CDR2 SMNVEV (reference sequence). CDR3 length: 13 residues. CDR3 amino acids: CASSNRGWDTQYF. DNA of the CDR3: TGTGCCAGCAGCAACAGGGGTTGGGATACGCAGTATTTT.

The rearrangement links TRBV7-3 to TRBJ1-2; 7 bases map to TRBD1. The CDR3 loop spans 14 amino acids. V lost 5 bases, J lost 4 bases, and 7 bases stayed unmatched. CDR1 is SGHTA and CDR2 is FQGTGA in the germline V gene. This chain's CDR3 is CASSLQGDSYGYTF. The CDR3, as DNA: TGTGCCAGCAGCCTTCAAGGGGACAGCTATGGCTACACCTTC.

This clone was observed once. The V and J genes are TRBV11-3 and TRBJ2-7, with TRBD1 identical over 9 bases. CDR1 is SGHNT and CDR2 is YENEEA in the germline V gene. CDR3 length equals 16 residues. The J segment lost 3 bases and the V segment lost 0 bases, leaving 6 bases of the junction unmatched. For the CDR3, the DNA is TGTGCCAGCAGCTTAGACTCAGGACAGGGGATCTACGAGCAGTACTTC. Protein product: CASSLDSGQGIYEQYF.

The chain is built from TRBV10-2 and TRBJ1-4, with D maybe TRBD1 (5 bases). CDR3 length equals 11 residues. V was clipped by 2 bases and J by 12 bases, with 7 bases between them. CDR1 and CDR2 (germline): WSHSY, SAAADI. CDR3 loop: CASSEGAELFF. DNA of the CDR3: TGCGCCAGCAGTGAGGGGGCAGAACTGTTTTTT.

The J gene is TRBJ2-3, the V gene TRBV5-1, with 11 bases fitting TRBD2. The V and J ends lost 0 bases and 4 bases, in that order; junction bases with no gene match: 10. The CDR3 spans 18 residues. Germline lookup yields CDR1 SGHRS and CDR2 YFSETQ. The CDR3 spells CASSLGLAGGLSADTQYF. The CDR3 nucleotides read TGCGCCAGCAGCTTGGGGCTAGCGGGGGGTCTATCGGCAGATACGCAGTATTTT.

By share, this clone ranks as medium-sized. The chain has TRBV5-8 and TRBJ1-1; TRBD1 matches 9 bases. Germline CDR1 SGHTS, CDR2 YDEGEE. After removal of 4 bases from V and 6 bases from J, the junction contained 16 bases not matched to a gene. The CDR3 is 17 amino acids. As DNA, the CDR3 is TGTGCCAGCAGCCTAGGAGGACAGGGGTGGGTTAGCGCTGAAGCTTTCTTT. It translates to CASSLGGQGWVSAEAFF.

A remark on this clone: Distinct nucleotide sequences in the sample also encode this CDR3. The chain is built from TRBV6-8 and TRBJ2-7; 8 positions match TRBD1. The CDR3 spans 15 residues. J gave up 5 bases and V 9 bases, and 15 bases lay outside the gene matches. Per the germline V gene, CDR1 is MNHGY and CDR2 is SAAAGT. The CDR3 region is CARPPTWAGGHEQYF. CDR3 bases: TGTGCCAGACCCCCCACGTGGGCAGGGGGCCACGAGCAGTACTTC.

This clone was seen more than once but under ten times. The chain has TRBV2 and TRBJ2-3; 14 positions match TRBD2. The length of the CDR3 is 17 residues. Germline V gene sequence: CDR1 SNHLY, CDR2 FYNNEI. Losses at the gene ends were 6 bases for V and 4 bases for J; bases not matched to a gene: 9. The CDR3 nucleotides are TGTGCCAGCAGAGCCAGACTAGCGGGGGGGCAAGCAGATACGCAGTATTTT. Encoded protein: CASRARLAGGQADTQYF.

This clone appeared a few times. The CDR3 loop is CASRKGLTEAFF. CDR3 DNA: TGTGCCAGCAGAAAGGGGCTCACTGAAGCTTTCTTT. J is TRBJ1-1 and V is TRBV27; weak D call: TRBD1 (5 bases). CDR3 length equals 12 residues. CDR1 MNHEY and CDR2 SMNVEV come from the germline V gene (reference sequence). Trimming removed 6 bases from V and 4 bases from J, with 9 bases in between.